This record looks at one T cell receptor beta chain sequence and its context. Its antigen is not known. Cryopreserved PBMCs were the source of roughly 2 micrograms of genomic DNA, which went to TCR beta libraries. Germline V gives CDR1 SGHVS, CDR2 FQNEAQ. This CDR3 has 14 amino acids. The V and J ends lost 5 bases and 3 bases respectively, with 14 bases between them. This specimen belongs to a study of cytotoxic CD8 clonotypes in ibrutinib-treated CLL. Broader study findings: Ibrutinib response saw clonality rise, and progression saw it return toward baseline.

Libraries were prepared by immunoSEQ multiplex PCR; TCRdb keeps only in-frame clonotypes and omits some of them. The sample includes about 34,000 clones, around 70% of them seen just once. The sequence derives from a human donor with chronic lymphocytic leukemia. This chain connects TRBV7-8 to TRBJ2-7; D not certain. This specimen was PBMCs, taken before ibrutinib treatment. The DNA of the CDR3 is TGTGCCAGCAGCCATTTCGGACCGAGCTACGAGCAGTACTTC. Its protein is CASSHFGPSYEQYF.